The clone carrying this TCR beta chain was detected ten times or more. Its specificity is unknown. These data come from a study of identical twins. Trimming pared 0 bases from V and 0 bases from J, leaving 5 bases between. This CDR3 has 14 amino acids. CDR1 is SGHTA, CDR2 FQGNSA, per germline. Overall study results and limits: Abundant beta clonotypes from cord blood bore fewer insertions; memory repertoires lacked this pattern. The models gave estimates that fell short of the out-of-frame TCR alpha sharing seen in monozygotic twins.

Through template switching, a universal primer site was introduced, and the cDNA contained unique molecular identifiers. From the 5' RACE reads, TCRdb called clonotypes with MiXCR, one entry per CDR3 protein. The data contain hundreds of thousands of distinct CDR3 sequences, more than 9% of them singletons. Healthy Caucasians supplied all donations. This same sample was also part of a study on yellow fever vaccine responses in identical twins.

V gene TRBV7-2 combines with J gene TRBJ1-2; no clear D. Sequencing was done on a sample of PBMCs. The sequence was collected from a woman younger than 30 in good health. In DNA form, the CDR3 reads TGTGCCAGCAGCTTAGCAGCGACTAACTATGGCTACACCTTC. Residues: CASSLAATNYGYTF.